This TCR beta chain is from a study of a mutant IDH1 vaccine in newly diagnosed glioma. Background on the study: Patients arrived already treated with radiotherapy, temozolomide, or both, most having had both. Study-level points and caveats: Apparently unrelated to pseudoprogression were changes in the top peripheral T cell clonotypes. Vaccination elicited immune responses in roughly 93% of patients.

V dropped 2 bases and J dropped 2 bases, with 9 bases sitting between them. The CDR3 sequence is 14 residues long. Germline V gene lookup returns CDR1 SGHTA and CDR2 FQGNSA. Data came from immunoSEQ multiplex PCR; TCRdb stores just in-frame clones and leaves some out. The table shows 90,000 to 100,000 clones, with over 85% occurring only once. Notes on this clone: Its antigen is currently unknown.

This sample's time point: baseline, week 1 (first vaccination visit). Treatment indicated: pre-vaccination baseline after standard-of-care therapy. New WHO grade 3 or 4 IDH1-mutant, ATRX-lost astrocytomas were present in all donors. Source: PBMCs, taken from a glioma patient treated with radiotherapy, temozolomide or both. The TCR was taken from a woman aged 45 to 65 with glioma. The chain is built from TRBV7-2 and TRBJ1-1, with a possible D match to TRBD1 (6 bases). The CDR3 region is CASSLTGFNTEAFF. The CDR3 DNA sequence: TGTGCCAGCAGCTTAACAGGGTTTAACACTGAAGCTTTCTTT. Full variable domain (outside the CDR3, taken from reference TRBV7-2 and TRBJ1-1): GAGVSQSPSNKVTEKGKDVELRCDPISGHTALYWYRQSLGQGLEFLIYFQGNSAPDKSGLPSDRFSAERTGGSVSTLTIQRTQQEDSAVYLCASSLTGFNTEAFFGQGTRLTVV.